The 14 T cell receptor beta chains below were found in one sample sequenced in a study of lung T cells in sarcoidosis with Löfgren's syndrome. MiXCR was run by TCRdb on the reads, yielding one entry per CDR3 protein. This repertoire shows tens of thousands of distinct CDR3 sequences, 21% found once; its top ten account for approximately 2.2%. The sequencing sample was made of CD4+ T cells from PBMCs. The source is a human donor with sarcoidosis (Löfgren's syndrome or another form), or a control subject (not recorded which).

This clonotype was counted many times. This rearrangement joins TRBV20-1 to TRBJ2-7; 8 bases agree with TRBD2. V shed 0 bases, J shed 5 bases, and the junction held 0 bases outside the gene matches. This CDR3 region has 12 residues. Germline V gene sequence: CDR1 DFQATT, CDR2 SNEGSKA (reference sequence). The CDR3 sequence: CSARDSGDEQYV. DNA of the CDR3: TGCAGTGCTAGAGATAGCGGGGACGAGCAGTACGTC.

This clonotype was detected many times. The rearrangement uses TRBV30 and TRBJ1-1; no reliable D call. Germline V CDR1 and CDR2: GTSNPN, SVGIG (reference sequence). With 0 bases removed from V and 6 bases from J, the gap between germline ends came to 14 bases. The length of the CDR3 is 14 residues. In DNA form, the CDR3 reads TGTGCCTGGAGTGTTCCGGGAATGTCGGCTGAAGCTTTCTTT. Encoded protein: CAWSVPGMSAEAFF.

Notes on this clonotype: A junction boundary mismatches the germline segment, possibly from a read error. V usage is TRBV7-6 and J usage is TRBJ2-5; no clear D gene. CDR1 is SGHVS, CDR2 FNYEAQ, per germline. This CDR3 spans 11 amino acids. The CDR3 DNA follows: TGTGTCAGCAGCTTACAAGAGACCCAGTACTTC. It yields the protein CVSSLQETQYF.

The table lists this clonotype with many counts. V gene TRBV7-9 combines with J gene TRBJ2-5; D possibly corresponds to TRBD1 (5 bases). Germline-derived CDR1 and CDR2 are SEHNR and FQNEAQ (reference sequence). The V gene lost 5 bases and the J gene lost 4 bases, with 14 bases spanning the gap. The CDR3 loop spans 14 amino acids. CDR3 amino acids: CASSQDRAGETQYF. CDR3 in DNA: TGTGCCAGCAGCCAAGACAGAGCCGGAGAGACCCAGTACTTC.

The rearrangement joins TRBV9 to TRBJ1-1; 8 bases fit TRBD1. V was pared by 4 bases and J by 1 base, with 6 bases of the junction left unmatched. Germline V gene data show CDR1 as SGDLS and CDR2 as YYNGEE. The CDR3 covers 15 residues. CDR3 bases: TGTGCCAGCAGCCCTCAGGGGGCCTCGAACACTGAAGCTTTCTTT. Translation: CASSPQGASNTEAFF.

This sequence joins TRBV5-1 and TRBJ2-5; unclear D gene. The CDR3 extends over 11 amino acids. Deletions cut 5 bases from V and 5 bases from J, with 7 bases between. From germline, CDR1 is SGHRS and CDR2 YFSETQ. The chain's CDR3 is CASRFQETQYF. CDR3 DNA sequence: TGCGCCAGCAGATTTCAGGAGACCCAGTACTTC.

This clonotype was counted many times. The rearrangement links TRBV7-2 to TRBJ2-5, with 10 bases lining up with TRBD2. Germline CDR1 and CDR2: SGHTA and FQGNSA. The CDR3 is made up of 17 amino acids. V gave up 1 base and J gave up 4 bases; unmatched junction bases: 9. The CDR3 here is CASSLVVGLAGAETQYF. CDR3 sequence (DNA): TGTGCCAGCAGCTTAGTGGTAGGGCTAGCGGGAGCAGAGACCCAGTACTTC. The full variable domain, in which reference TRBV7-2 and TRBJ2-5 provide the parts outside the CDR3, is GAGVSQSPSNKVTEKGKDVELRCDPISGHTALYWYRQSLGQGLEFLIYFQGNSAPDKSGLPSDRFSAERTGGSVSTLTIQRTQQEDSAVYLCASSLVVGLAGAETQYFGPGTRLLVL.

This clonotype has a handful of counts. This chain uses TRBV7-9 with TRBJ1-5, with a tentative D call TRBD1 (6 bases). The CDR3 is made up of 15 amino acids. Looked up from germline, CDR1 is SEHNR and CDR2 is FQNEAQ (reference sequence). V lost 5 bases, J lost 5 bases, and 16 bases lay in between. The CDR3 sequence is CASSPGASGDQPQHF. The CDR3 nucleotides read TGTGCCAGCAGCCCAGGGGCTTCTGGCGATCAGCCCCAGCATTTT.

A single count supports this clonotype. The chain has TRBV7-2 and TRBJ2-7; 8 bases are a match to TRBD2. J was trimmed by 0 bases and V by 2 bases; bases with no gene match: 9. The CDR3 runs 17 residues. Germline V gives CDR1 SGHTA, CDR2 FQGNSA. CDR3 sequence: CASSLSGSGGNSYEQYF. The CDR3 DNA reads TGTGCCAGCAGCTTAAGCGGGAGCGGCGGCAACTCCTACGAGCAGTACTTC.

This clonotype is judged medium-sized. The genes are TRBV20-1 and TRBJ2-1; the match to TRBD2 covers 9 bases. Germline CDR1 and CDR2: DFQATT and SNEGSKA (reference sequence). J gave up 6 bases and V 4 bases, and 4 bases lay outside the gene matches. The CDR3 consists of 13 residues. CDR3 region: CSATSGKRNEQFF. The CDR3 DNA reads as TGCAGTGCTACTAGCGGGAAGCGCAATGAGCAGTTCTTC.

This clonotype was seen repeatedly, ten times or more. V and J are TRBV28 and TRBJ1-2; D not certain. Germline CDR1 and CDR2: MDHEN and SYDVKM. The CDR3 is 14 residues long. Deletions cut 3 bases from V and 4 bases from J, with 12 bases between. CDR3 residues: CASSFRFGSYGYTF. The CDR3 DNA is TGTGCCAGCAGTTTCAGGTTTGGTAGCTATGGCTACACCTTC.

This clonotype was picked up a small number of times. This chain connects TRBV24-1 to TRBJ1-1; the match to TRBD1 covers 8 bases. The CDR3 extends over 15 amino acids. From germline, CDR1 is KGHDR and CDR2 SFDVKD. The V and J ends lost 5 bases and 1 base, in that order; junction bases with no gene match: 5. The CDR3 bases are TGTGCCACCAGTGCTACAGGGGGGACGAACACTGAAGCTTTCTTT. It translates to CATSATGGTNTEAFF.

The rearrangement uses TRBV11-2 and TRBJ2-3, with no clear D. Trimming stripped 0 bases from V and 3 bases from J, with 13 bases between. The CDR3 is 16 residues long. The germline V gene encodes CDR1 SGHAT and CDR2 FQNNGV. Here the CDR3 reads CASSLDVGVRTDTQYF. The DNA for the CDR3 is TGTGCCAGCAGCTTAGATGTCGGAGTAAGGACAGATACGCAGTATTTT.

This clonotype has a single count. One end of the junction varies from germline; a read error may be responsible. V is TRBV4-2 and J is TRBJ1-2, with 7 bases that match TRBD1. CDR1 is LGHNA and CDR2 is YNFKEQ in the germline V gene. CDR3 length: 16 residues. The CDR3 region is CASSHQTGTEGYGYAF. The CDR3 DNA follows: TGTGCCAGCAGCCACCAAACCGGGACAGAGGGGTATGGCTACGCCTTC.